This TCR beta chain was identified in a study of cytomegalovirus exposure and HLA in healthy donors. Study-wide points: The study put some 150 TCR beta chains on its list as cytomegalovirus-associated.

Germline loops: CDR1 PRHDT, CDR2 FYEKMQ (reference sequence). The CDR3 covers 15 residues. With V trimmed by 0 bases and J by 7 bases, 6 bases remained unmatched. PCR amplification relied on 60 Vbeta primers (plus 13 Jbeta primers). TCRdb keeps only in-frame clones here, not all; method: immunoSEQ multiplex PCR. The sample includes about 150,000 clones, 61% of them seen just once. Worth noting for this clone: Its specificity is not known.

The J gene is TRBJ2-3, the V gene TRBV13; TRBD2 matches at 8 bases. The sequence was obtained from a male donor in good health and CMV-seronegative. Sequenced: PBMCs. The CDR3: CASSLGLLAGHTQYF. For the CDR3, the DNA is TGTGCCAGCAGCTTAGGCCTCTTAGCGGGGCATACGCAGTATTTT. The full variable domain, completed using reference TRBV13 and TRBJ2-3, is AAGVIQSPRHLIKEKRETATLKCYPIPRHDTVYWYQQGPGQDPQFLISFYEKMQSDKGSIPDRFSAQQFSDYHSELNMSSLELGDSALYFCASSLGLLAGHTQYFGPGTRLTVL.